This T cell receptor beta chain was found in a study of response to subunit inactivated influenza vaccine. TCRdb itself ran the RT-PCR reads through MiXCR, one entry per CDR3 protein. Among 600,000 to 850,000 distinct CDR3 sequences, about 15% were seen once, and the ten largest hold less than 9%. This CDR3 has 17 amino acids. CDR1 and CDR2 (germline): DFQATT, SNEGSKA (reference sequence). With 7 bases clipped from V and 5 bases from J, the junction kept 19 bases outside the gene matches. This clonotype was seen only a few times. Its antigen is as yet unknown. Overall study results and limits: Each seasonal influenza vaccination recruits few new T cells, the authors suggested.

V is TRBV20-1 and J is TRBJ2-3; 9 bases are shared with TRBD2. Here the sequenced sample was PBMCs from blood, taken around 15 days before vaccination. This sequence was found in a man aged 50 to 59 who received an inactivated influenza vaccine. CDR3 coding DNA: TGCAGTGAAGCCCCCTTTAGTAGCGGGAGAAGAATAGATACGCAGTATTTT. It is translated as CSEAPFSSGRRIDTQYF.